What follows is one TCR beta chain and its context. The table came from immunoSEQ multiplex PCR; TCRdb's copy has only in-frame clones and leaves some out. The table includes 1.5 million to 2.5 million clones, around 96% detected once. Positively selected for CCR7, the CD45RO-negative cells used as naive CD8 cells excluded terminally differentiated effector memory CD45RA+ cells. The data stem from a study of shared clonotypes between healthy human individuals. Trimming took 5 bases from V and 4 from J; bases not matched to a gene: 3. Germline CDR1 reads MDHEN; CDR2 reads SYDVKM. CDR3 length equals 16 residues.

The receptor was isolated from a man younger than 35 in good health. Sequencing was carried out using naive CD8+ T cells sorted from blood. The V gene is TRBV28, the J gene TRBJ2-3, with 16 bases lining up with TRBD2. DNA for the CDR3: TGTGCCAGCAGTGGGACTAGCGGGGGGGCCCCAGATACGCAGTATTTT. Translated: CASSGTSGGAPDTQYF.